This is a list of T cell receptor beta chains from one sample in a study of T cells in localized non-small cell lung cancer. Here immunoSEQ multiplex PCR was the method, and the copy in TCRdb shows in-frame clones only, minus some. The data contain 40,000 to 55,000 clones, 81% of them singletons. Sample: peripheral blood mononuclear cells, taken before any cancer treatment. These TCRs come from a man aged 35-75 years with stage III lung adenocarcinoma. The CDR3 runs from the conserved cysteine through the conserved F or W. The D gene is left open where the match is weak. Clone size is stated in some rows and not others, as once, few, many or a class when expanded.

j_gene,d_gene,v_gene,abundance,CDR3nt,CDR3aa
TRBJ2-3,-,TRBV28,few,TGTGCCAGCAGCCGCGCAGGGAACACAGATACGCAGTATTTT,CASSRAGNTDTQYF
TRBJ2-3,-,TRBV11-3,-,TGTGCCAGCAGCCCCGGGGCTACGACAGATACGCAGTATTTT,CASSPGATTDTQYF
TRBJ2-3,-,TRBV5-6,few,TGTGCCAGCAGCTTGGATCCTAGCACAGATACGCAGTATTTT,CASSLDPSTDTQYF
TRBJ1-4,-,TRBV10-3,-,TGTGCCATCAGTGAGTCGCTCGGGGGACGTGAAAAACTGTTTTTT,CAISESLGGREKLFF
TRBJ2-2,-,TRBV7-8,-,TGTGCCAGCAGCTTAGTCTTAAACGGGGAGCTGTTTTTT,CASSLVLNGELFF
TRBJ2-3,TRBD2,TRBV5-4,-,TGTGCCAGCAGCCTAACTAGCGGGAGCACAGATACGCAGTATTTT,CASSLTSGSTDTQYF
TRBJ2-3,TRBD2,TRBV9,-,TGTGCCAGCAGCGGTAGCGGGGGGCGTGTGAAAGATACGCAGTATTTT,CASSGSGGRVKDTQYF
TRBJ2-2,TRBD2,TRBV28,few,TGTGCCAGCAGTCCCTCCTGGGGGGGGAACACCGGGGAGCTGTTTTTT,CASSPSWGGNTGELFF
TRBJ1-1,-,TRBV29-1,-,TGCAGCGTTGGGTCGGTGGACATCACTGAAGCTTTCTTT,CSVGSVDITEAFF
TRBJ2-3,-,TRBV5-5,-,TGTGCCAGCAGCTTCCGAGACGGACTCACAGATACGCAGTATTTT,CASSFRDGLTDTQYF
TRBJ2-4,-,TRBV10-3,-,TGTGCCATCGGCCCCGGGGACATTCAGTACTTC,CAIGPGDIQYF
TRBJ1-1,TRBD1,TRBV6-6,-,TGTGCCAGCAGCAAACACAGGGGCACTGAAGCTTTCTTT,CASSKHRGTEAFF
TRBJ2-7,TRBD2,TRBV7-9,-,TGTGCCAGCAGCCCGTATAGCGGGCGGGGGGCCAACCCCTACGAGCAGTACTTC,CASSPYSGRGANPYEQYF
TRBJ2-1,TRBD2,TRBV5-1,few,TGCGCCAGCAGCTTGGGACTAGCGAGGGGATACAAGGGTGAGCAGTTCTTC,CASSLGLARGYKGEQFF
TRBJ1-2,-,TRBV4-2,-,TGTGCCAGCAGCCAAACCGGGACCCCCAACTATGGCTACACCTTC,CASSQTGTPNYGYTF
TRBJ2-7,-,TRBV6-5,-,TGTGCCAGCACCGCGACAGTTAGCTACGAGCAGTACTTC,CASTATVSYEQYF
TRBJ1-2,-,TRBV5-8,-,TGTGCCAGCAACCCCAGGGGTCTGGCCTATGGCTACACCTTC,CASNPRGLAYGYTF
TRBJ2-7,TRBD2,TRBV6-6,-,TGTGCCAGCAGTTGGACTAGCGGGGGGGCCTACGAGCAGTACTTC,CASSWTSGGAYEQYF
TRBJ2-5,TRBD1,TRBV5-4,-,TGTGCCAGCAGCCCTGACAGGGAGTACCAAGAGACCCAGTACTTC,CASSPDREYQETQYF
TRBJ2-7,-,TRBV11-2,-,TGTGCCAGCAGCTTGTTTAGGGACTCCTACGAGCAGTACTTC,CASSLFRDSYEQYF
TRBJ2-2,TRBD2,TRBV5-1,-,TGCGCCAGCAGCTTGTCGCTAGCGGGGGAGGCCGGGGAGCTGTTTTTT,CASSLSLAGEAGELFF
TRBJ2-1,TRBD1,TRBV5-6,once,TGTGCCAGCAGCTCCACCGACAGGGTTTTCGATGAGCAGTTCTTC,CASSSTDRVFDEQFF
TRBJ1-6,-,TRBV21-1,few,TGTGCCAGCAGCGCCTTGGGACGGTTTACCTACTCCTATAATTCACCCCTCCACTTT,CASSALGRFTYSYNSPLHF
TRBJ2-7,TRBD2,TRBV4-2,-,TGTGCCAGCAGCCAAGTGTCGCGGGGGGCCCCCCACGAGCAGTACTTC,CASSQVSRGAPHEQYF
TRBJ2-4,-,TRBV6-5,-,TGTGCCAGCAGAACAGAGACCCTAGCCAAAAACATTCAGTACTTC,CASRTETLAKNIQYF
TRBJ2-7,TRBD2,TRBV6-5,-,TGTGCCAGCAGTCCCCTAGCGGGGGGATTCTACGAGCAGTACTTC,CASSPLAGGFYEQYF
TRBJ2-2,-,TRBV29-1,-,TGCAGCGTCCGCCGGGGCGCGAACACCGGGGAGCTGTTTTTT,CSVRRGANTGELFF
TRBJ1-1,-,TRBV20-1,-,TGCAGTGCTACCCTCCAGGGTGAAGCTTTCTTT,CSATLQGEAFF
TRBJ2-5,-,TRBV4-1,-,TGCGCCAGCAGCCAGAGACTGAAAGAGACCCAGTACTTC,CASSQRLKETQYF
TRBJ2-3,-,TRBV25-1,-,TGTGCCAGCAGTGAATATATTGGAGCGGGTGGGGATACGCAGTATTTT,CASSEYIGAGGDTQYF
TRBJ2-7,-,TRBV6-5,-,TGTGCCAGCCTCCATGGGCAGGGCTCCTACGAGCAGTACTTC,CASLHGQGSYEQYF
TRBJ2-5,TRBD2,TRBV5-1,-,TGCGCCAGCAGCTTGGGTAGCGGGGGAAGGGAGACCCAGTACTTC,CASSLGSGGRETQYF
TRBJ2-5,-,TRBV6-6,-,TGTGCCAGCAGTTACTCCAAAGGGGAGACCCAGTACTTC,CASSYSKGETQYF
TRBJ2-4,TRBD1,TRBV6-5,-,TGTGCCAGCAACCCGACAGGGACCAACATTCAGTACTTC,CASNPTGTNIQYF
TRBJ2-1,TRBD2,TRBV6-4,-,TGTGCCAGCAGTGACTCGGGGACTAGCAAGCAGTTCTTC,CASSDSGTSKQFF
TRBJ1-2,TRBD1,TRBV10-3,-,TGTGCCACCGGACAGGACTATGGCTACACCTTC,CATGQDYGYTF
TRBJ2-7,TRBD2,TRBV7-2,-,TGTGCCAGCAGCTATAGCGGGGCGTCCTACGAGCAGTACTTC,CASSYSGASYEQYF
TRBJ2-5,-,TRBV11-1,once,TGTGCCAGCAGCTCGACAGGATTTAAAGAGACCCAGTACTTC,CASSSTGFKETQYF
TRBJ1-1,-,TRBV2,few,TGTGCCAGCAGTGGTCAGGGAATGGTCAACACTGAAGCTTTCTTT,CASSGQGMVNTEAFF
TRBJ2-7,-,TRBV12-5,-,TGTGCTAGTGGTTTGGTACGTGACTTTACCTACGAGCAGTACTTC,CASGLVRDFTYEQYF
TRBJ2-7,-,TRBV27,-,TGTGCCAGCAGTTCCGACACAGGCTTTCTATGGGAGCAGTACTTC,CASSSDTGFLWEQYF
TRBJ2-7,-,TRBV7-3,-,TGTGCCAGCAGCTTCACCTCTTTCGGCGAGCAGTACTTC,CASSFTSFGEQYF
TRBJ2-2,-,TRBV10-1,-,TGCGCCAGCAAACGTGAGGTGAACACCGGGGAGCTGTTTTTT,CASKREVNTGELFF
TRBJ2-1,TRBD2,TRBV6-5,-,TGTGCCAGCGGAACCGGGGGGAGCTCCTACAATGAGCAGTTCTTC,CASGTGGSSYNEQFF